This T cell receptor (beta chain) is from a study of blood T cells in healthy people across ages. The second PCR ran about 7 to 12 cycles with a sample-barcoded 5' primer and J-beta primers. In TCRdb, the 5' RACE reads were re-called with MiXCR into one record per CDR3 protein. The sample has 1.5 million to 2 million distinct CDR3 sequences, 28% seen once. Points from the study as a whole: Strong correlation was found linking TCR beta diversity to naive T cell percentage.

This clonotype was counted only a few times. Antigen: not known. Per the germline V gene, CDR1 is SGDLS and CDR2 is YYNGEE. V was trimmed by 2 bases and J by 0 bases, leaving 10 bases between them. The CDR3 is 15 amino acids. The chain links TRBV9 to TRBJ2-3, with D perhaps matching TRBD1 or TRBD2 (5 bases each). The source of this sequence is a woman aged 30 to 39 in good health. Sequencing was done on a sample of blood. CDR3 bases: TGTGCCAGCAGCGTCGACTGGGGGAGCACAGATACGCAGTATTTT. This encodes CASSVDWGSTDTQYF.